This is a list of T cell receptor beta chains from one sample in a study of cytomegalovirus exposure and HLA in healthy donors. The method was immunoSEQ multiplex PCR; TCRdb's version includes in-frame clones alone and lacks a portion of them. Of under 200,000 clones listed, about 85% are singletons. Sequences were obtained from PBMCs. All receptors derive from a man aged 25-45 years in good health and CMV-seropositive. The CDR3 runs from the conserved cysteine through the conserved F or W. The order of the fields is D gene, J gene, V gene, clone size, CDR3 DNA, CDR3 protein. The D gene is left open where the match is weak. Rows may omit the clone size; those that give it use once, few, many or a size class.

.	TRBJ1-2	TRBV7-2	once	TGTGCCAGCACCCAGAGGTTCCATGGCTACACCTTC	CASTQRFHGYTF
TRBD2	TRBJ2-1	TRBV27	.	TGTGCCAGCAGCGTAGCGGGAGGGTACCATGAGCAGTTCTTC	CASSVAGGYHEQFF
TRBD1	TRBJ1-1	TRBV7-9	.	TGTGCCAGCAGCTTACAAGGGGGCGCAAACACTGAAGCTTTCTTT	CASSLQGGANTEAFF
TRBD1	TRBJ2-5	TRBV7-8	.	TGTGCCAGCAGCCCCAGACCGGGACAGGGGGAAGAGACCCAGTACTTC	CASSPRPGQGEETQYF
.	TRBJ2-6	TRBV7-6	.	TGTGCCAGCAGCCTCCGGTCTCGTCTATCTGGGGCCAACGTCCTGACTTTC	CASSLRSRLSGANVLTF
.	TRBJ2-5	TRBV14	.	TGTGCCAGCAGCAAAGCGGAGAGGACCCAGTACTTC	CASSKAERTQYF
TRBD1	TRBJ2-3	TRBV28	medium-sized	TGTGCCAGCAAGCCTACCGGACAGGTAACAGATACGCAGTATTTT	CASKPTGQVTDTQYF
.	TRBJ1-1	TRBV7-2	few	TGTGCCAGCAGCTTACTAGGCGCTGAAGCTTTCTTT	CASSLLGAEAFF
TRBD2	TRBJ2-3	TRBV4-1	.	TGCGCCAGCAGCCAAGTGGGTCTAGCGGGAGGTGGAACAGATACGCAGTATTTT	CASSQVGLAGGGTDTQYF
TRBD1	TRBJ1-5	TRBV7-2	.	TGTGCCAGCAGCAACAGGGGGCTGAGCAATCAGCCCCAGCATTTT	CASSNRGLSNQPQHF
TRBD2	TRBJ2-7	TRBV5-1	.	TGCGCCAGCAGGGGGACTAGGGACCTCTACGAGCAGTACTTC	CASRGTRDLYEQYF
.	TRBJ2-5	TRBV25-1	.	TGTGCCAGCAGTGAATCGGAGACAGCCTACCAAGAGACCCAGTACTTC	CASSESETAYQETQYF
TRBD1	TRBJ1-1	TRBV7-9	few	TGTGCCAGCAGCTTAGTGGGGCAGGGGGCCTCGACTGAAGCTTTCTTT	CASSLVGQGASTEAFF
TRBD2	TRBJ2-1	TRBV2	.	TGTGCCAGCAGACCAGGGACTAGCAGCTACAATGAGCAGTTCTTC	CASRPGTSSYNEQFF
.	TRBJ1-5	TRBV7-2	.	TGTGCCAGCAGCTTAGTGGGGGCCGGTCAGCCCCAGCATTTT	CASSLVGAGQPQHF
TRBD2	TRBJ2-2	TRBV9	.	TGTGCCAGCAGCGTAGCACCGGGAGGCGACACCGGGGAGCTGTTTTTT	CASSVAPGGDTGELFF
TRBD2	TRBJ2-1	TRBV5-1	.	TGCGCCAGCAGTCTGGGACTAGATAATGAGCAGTTCTTC	CASSLGLDNEQFF
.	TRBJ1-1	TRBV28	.	TGTGCCAGCAGTTTAAGGGGACTGGGGCTGCAAGCTTTCTTT	CASSLRGLGLQAFF
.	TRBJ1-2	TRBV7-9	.	TGTTCCAGCAGCAAACAGAACTATGGCTACACCTTC	CSSSKQNYGYTF
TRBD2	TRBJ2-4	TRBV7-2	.	TGTGCCAGCAGCTCGGGAGGAGCCAAAAACATTCAGTACTTC	CASSSGGAKNIQYF
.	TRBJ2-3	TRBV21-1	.	TGTGCCAGCAGCAGAGGAGGGGGCAGTGCAGATACGCAGTATTTT	CASSRGGGSADTQYF
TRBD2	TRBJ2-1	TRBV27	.	TGTGCCAGCAGTTCCCTACCGACAGGGATAGAGGGACTAGCGTTGGATGAGCAGTTCTTC	CASSSLPTGIEGLALDEQFF
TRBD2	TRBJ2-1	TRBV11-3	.	TGTGCCAGCAGCGGGAGCGGGGCCTTCTCCTACAATGAGCAGTTCTTC	CASSGSGAFSYNEQFF
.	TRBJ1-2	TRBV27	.	TGTGCCAGCAGCTACGGGACTAACTATGGCTACACCTTC	CASSYGTNYGYTF
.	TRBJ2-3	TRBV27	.	TGTGCCAGCAGTCCATCCCCGGGGGTCCCCCCAGATACGCAGTATTTT	CASSPSPGVPPDTQYF
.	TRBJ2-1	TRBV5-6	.	TGTGCCAGCAACATCAGAACTAGCTACAATGAGCAGTTCTTC	CASNIRTSYNEQFF
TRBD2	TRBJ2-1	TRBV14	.	TGTGCCAGCAGGGGACTAGGCTCCTACAATGAGCAGTTCTTC	CASRGLGSYNEQFF
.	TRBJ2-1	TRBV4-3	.	TGCGCCAGCAGCCGTCCTCCGGGGGAGCAGTTCTTC	CASSRPPGEQFF
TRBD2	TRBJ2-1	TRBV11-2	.	TGTGCCAGCAGCTCACGGACTAGCGGCAATGAGCAGTTCTTC	CASSSRTSGNEQFF
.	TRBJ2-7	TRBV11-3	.	TGTGCCAGCAGCATCGGGACAAGATACGAGCAGTACTTC	CASSIGTRYEQYF
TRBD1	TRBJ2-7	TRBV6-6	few	TGTGCCAGCAGTTATCGGGACAGGAGCTCCTACGAGCAGTACTTC	CASSYRDRSSYEQYF
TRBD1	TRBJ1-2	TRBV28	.	TGTGCCAGCAGCCAAGACAGGGGGCGTATCTATGGCTACACCTTC	CASSQDRGRIYGYTF
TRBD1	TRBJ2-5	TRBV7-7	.	TGTGCTAGCAGCTTGGCCGACAGGGAGCTTCTCGAGACCCAGTACTTC	CASSLADRELLETQYF
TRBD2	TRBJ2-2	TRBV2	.	TGTGCCAGCAGTAGGCTAGCGGGAGGATCGGGGGAGCTGTTTTTT	CASSRLAGGSGELFF
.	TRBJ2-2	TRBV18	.	TGTGCCAGCTCACCACCGCATACGGACACCGGGGAGCTGTTTTTT	CASSPPHTDTGELFF
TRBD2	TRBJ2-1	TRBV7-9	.	TGTGCCAGCAGCTTAGCGGCGGGACTAGCAAATGAGCAGTTCTTC	CASSLAAGLANEQFF
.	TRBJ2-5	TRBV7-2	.	TGTGCCAGCAGCTTAGCGCTGAGGCCGGAGACCCAGTACTTC	CASSLALRPETQYF
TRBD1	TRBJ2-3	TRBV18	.	TGTGCCAGCTCACCAGGGCAGGGGGGCACAGATACGCAGTATTTT	CASSPGQGGTDTQYF
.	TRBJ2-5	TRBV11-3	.	TGTGCCAGCAGCTTTGGCGGTCCGAAAGAGACCCAGTACTTC	CASSFGGPKETQYF
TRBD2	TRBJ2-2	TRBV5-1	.	TGCGCCAGCAGCGTCAGGCTAGCGGGATACACCGGGGAGCTGTTTTTT	CASSVRLAGYTGELFF
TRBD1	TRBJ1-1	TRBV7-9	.	TGTTCCAGCAGCTTCCAGGGACAGGGGGAAGCTTTCTTT	CSSSFQGQGEAFF
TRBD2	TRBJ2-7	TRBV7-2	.	TGTGCCAGCAGCCGGGACGCGGGACTAGCGAGCTACGAGCAGTATTTC	CASSRDAGLASYEQYF
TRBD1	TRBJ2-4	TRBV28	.	TGTGCCAGCAGTGTAACAGGGGTAGCCAAAAACATTCAGTACTTC	CASSVTGVAKNIQYF
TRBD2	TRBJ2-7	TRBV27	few	TGTGCCACCTCCCCCGCGGGAGCGGTCGAGCAGTACTTC	CATSPAGAVEQYF
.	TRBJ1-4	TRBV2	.	TGTGCCAGCAGTGTCCGTCGGAGCGATGAAAAACTGTTTTTT	CASSVRRSDEKLFF
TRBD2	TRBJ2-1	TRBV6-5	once	TGTGCCAGCAGTTATCTAGCGGGAGCTTACAATGAGCAGTTCTTC	CASSYLAGAYNEQFF
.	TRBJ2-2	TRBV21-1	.	TGTGCCAGCAGCAAAGTAGGGCAGCGGGAGTTAGAGAACACCGGGGAGCTGTTTTTT	CASSKVGQRELENTGELFF
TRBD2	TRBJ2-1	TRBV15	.	TGTGCCACCAGCAGATCCATCCGGGGGGGCCACTACAATGAGCAGTTCTTC	CATSRSIRGGHYNEQFF
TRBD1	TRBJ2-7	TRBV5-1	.	TGCGCCAGCAGCCCGGGGACAGGGGGTAGTTTCTACGAGCAGTACTTC	CASSPGTGGSFYEQYF
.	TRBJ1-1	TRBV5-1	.	TGCGCCAGCAGCTCCTTATATCCCTCGGCTGAAGCTTTCTTT	CASSSLYPSAEAFF
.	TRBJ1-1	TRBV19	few	TGTGCCAGTAGGTCGCAAGCGGCCGAGGTACGGGCTTTCTTT	CASRSQAAEVRAFF
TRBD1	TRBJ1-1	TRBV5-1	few	TGCGCCAGCAGCGGTTTACAGGGGGCCACTGAAGCTTTCTTT	CASSGLQGATEAFF
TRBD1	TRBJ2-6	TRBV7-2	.	TGTGCCAGCAGCTTAGCTACAGGGGCCGGCTCTGGGGCCAACGTCCTGACTTTC	CASSLATGAGSGANVLTF